These T cell receptor beta chains were read from a single sample in a study of T-cell memory formation after mild COVID-19. TCRdb recomputed calls from the 5' RACE reads with MiXCR, one row per CDR3 protein. This sample has about 400,000 distinct CDR3 sequences; roughly 14% occur once, and the top ten carry 22%. Source material: PBMCs or a T cell subset sorted from them (not recorded which). These receptors originate from a man aged 18 to 30 who had mild COVID-19 (a few samples of this study predate the infection). Cell type and time point are not known. Both conserved end residues are part of each CDR3. The D gene is left open where the match is weak. Where a row states a size, it is once, few, many or the class of an expanded clone; other rows omit it.

d_gene	abundance	v_gene	j_gene	CDR3aa	CDR3nt
TRBD1	.	TRBV5-1	TRBJ2-1	CASSSAFGGVYARGRIQDNEQFF	TGCGCCAGCAGCTCCGCCTTTGGAGGCGTATATGCCAGGGGGCGCATTCAGGACAATGAGCAGTTCTTC
.	many	TRBV18	TRBJ1-5	CASSPGFDDQPQHF	TGTGCCAGCTCACCGGGGTTCGATGATCAGCCCCAGCATTTT
TRBD1	many	TRBV5-1	TRBJ2-3	CASSLVGQTDTQYF	TGCGCCAGCAGCTTGGTGGGACAGACAGATACGCAGTATTTT
.	.	TRBV7-3	TRBJ2-3	CASSLRPAAGTDTQYF	TGTGCCAGCAGCTTAAGACCTGCGGCGGGCACAGATACGCAGTATTTT
TRBD1	few	TRBV5-1	TRBJ2-1	CASSLTPGTGIYNEQFF	TGCGCCAGCAGCTTGACACCCGGGACAGGGATTTACAATGAGCAGTTCTTC
.	.	TRBV29-1	TRBJ1-1	CSVSLLLNTEAFF	TGCAGCGTTTCCCTTCTCCTAAACACTGAAGCTTTCTTT
TRBD2	many	TRBV5-1	TRBJ2-5	CASSLEGLAEETQYF	TGCGCCAGCAGCTTGGAGGGTCTAGCGGAAGAGACCCAGTACTTC
.	few	TRBV3-1	TRBJ2-7	CASSQRGTYEQYF	TGTGCCAGCAGCCAGAGGGGTACCTACGAGCAGTACTTC
TRBD1	.	TRBV5-1	TRBJ2-5	CASSSFDRGNVFQETQYF	TGCGCCAGCAGCTCTTTTGACAGGGGAAACGTCTTCCAAGAGACCCAGTACTTC
.	.	TRBV5-1	TRBJ1-2	CASSSGQLYGYTF	TGCGCCAGCAGCTCCGGACAGCTCTATGGCTACACCTTC
.	.	TRBV15	TRBJ2-3	CATSREAGDTQYF	TGTGCCACCAGCAGAGAGGCGGGAGATACGCAGTATTTT
TRBD1	.	TRBV29-1	TRBJ2-7	CSVYPGTATYEQYF	TGCAGCGTGTACCCCGGGACAGCCACCTACGAGCAGTACTTC
.	few	TRBV5-5	TRBJ2-2	CASSLFVPGNTGELFF	TGTGCCAGCAGCTTGTTCGTCCCGGGGAACACCGGGGAGCTGTTTTTT
.	.	TRBV12-3/TRBV12-4	TRBJ1-2	CASSLSMSSYGYTF	TGTGCCAGCAGTTTGAGTATGTCCTCTTATGGCTACACCTTC
.	few	TRBV12-3/TRBV12-4	TRBJ1-5	CASSSDPNQPQHF	TGTGCCAGCAGTTCGGACCCTAATCAGCCCCAGCATTTT
.	.	TRBV7-2	TRBJ1-4	CASSLAGGVVGTNEKLFF	TGTGCCAGCAGCTTAGCAGGGGGAGTAGTCGGAACTAATGAAAAACTGTTTTTT
.	few	TRBV6-1	TRBJ2-3	CASSEAPSSTDTQYF	TGTGCCAGCAGTGAAGCCCCCAGTAGCACAGATACGCAGTATTTT
TRBD1	few	TRBV7-2	TRBJ2-7	CASSRGGTGASYEQYF	TGTGCCAGCAGCCGCGGGGGGACAGGGGCCTCCTACGAGCAGTACTTC
.	.	TRBV7-2	TRBJ2-5	CAIGSYQETQYF	TGTGCCATTGGTAGTTACCAAGAGACCCAGTACTTC
TRBD1	.	TRBV18	TRBJ1-5	CASSYDRGLQPQHF	TGTGCCAGCTCATACGACAGGGGGCTTCAGCCCCAGCATTTT
.	.	TRBV19	TRBJ2-5	CASSIIGETQYF	TGTGCCAGTAGTATCATAGGAGAGACCCAGTACTTC
.	.	TRBV6-2/TRBV6-3	TRBJ1-5	CASSISAGGYSNQPQHF	TGTGCCAGCAGCATCTCGGCCGGGGGTTATAGCAATCAGCCCCAGCATTTT
TRBD1	.	TRBV5-6	TRBJ1-5	CASSLAGQVRNQPQHF	TGTGCCAGCAGCTTGGCGGGACAGGTCCGAAATCAGCCCCAGCATTTT
.	.	TRBV7-2	TRBJ1-5	CASSSRGDQPQHF	TGTGCCAGCAGCTCCCGCGGGGATCAGCCCCAGCATTTT
.	.	TRBV7-2	TRBJ1-1	CASSLQNSWSGVEAFF	TGTGCCAGCAGCTTACAAAATAGTTGGTCTGGGGTTGAAGCTTTCTTT
.	many	TRBV12-3/TRBV12-4	TRBJ2-1	CASRVRSYNEQFF	TGTGCCAGCAGGGTAAGGTCCTACAATGAGCAGTTCTTC
.	few	TRBV7-9	TRBJ2-2	CASSIAGLVGELFF	TGTGCCAGCAGCATCGCAGGGTTGGTCGGGGAGCTGTTTTTT
.	few	TRBV4-3	TRBJ1-1	CASSQVGENTEAFF	TGCGCCAGCAGCCAAGTAGGGGAGAACACTGAAGCTTTCTTT
TRBD1	many	TRBV18	TRBJ2-5	CASSPRAPGQGETQYF	TGTGCCAGCTCACCACGGGCCCCGGGACAGGGAGAGACCCAGTACTTC
TRBD1	.	TRBV13	TRBJ2-1	CASSRDRERYEQFF	TGTGCCAGCAGCAGGGACAGGGAGCGGTATGAGCAGTTCTTC
.	.	TRBV5-4	TRBJ1-2	CASSWGGQDYVYTF	TGTGCCAGCAGCTGGGGGGGGCAGGACTATGTCTACACCTTC
.	few	TRBV4-3	TRBJ1-2	CASSQDAGPNYGYTF	TGCGCCAGCAGCCAAGATGCAGGGCCTAACTATGGCTACACCTTC
.	.	TRBV28	TRBJ1-2	CASSLEQGPDPYGYTF	TGTGCCAGCAGTCTGGAGCAGGGGCCGGACCCCTATGGCTACACCTTC
TRBD2	few	TRBV4-2	TRBJ2-5	CASSHPPGLAGGRRETQYF	TGTGCCAGCAGCCACCCTCCGGGACTAGCGGGGGGGCGCCGCGAGACCCAGTACTTC
.	few	TRBV28	TRBJ2-1	CASTQSGDVNEQFF	TGTGCCAGCACTCAGTCGGGGGACGTCAATGAGCAGTTCTTC
.	.	TRBV4-1	TRBJ1-1	CASSQDTTSGVTEAFF	TGCGCCAGCAGCCAAGATACCACCAGTGGAGTCACTGAAGCTTTCTTT
TRBD1	.	TRBV9	TRBJ1-1	CASSGQGSTEAFF	TGTGCCAGCAGCGGACAGGGGTCCACTGAAGCTTTCTTT
TRBD1	.	TRBV4-2	TRBJ1-6	CASSPRDRGLSPLHF	TGTGCCAGCAGCCCACGGGACAGGGGGTTGTCACCCCTCCACTTT
TRBD1	.	TRBV5-4	TRBJ2-1	CASSPGTGRRFF	TGTGCCAGCAGCCCAGGGACAGGGCGAAGGTTCTTC
.	.	TRBV5-1	TRBJ2-3	CASSSEAEDTQYF	TGCGCCAGCAGCTCGGAGGCGGAAGATACGCAGTATTTT
TRBD1	.	TRBV2	TRBJ1-2	CASSRDRGLHGYTF	TGTGCCAGCAGTAGGGACAGGGGGCTACATGGCTACACCTTC
TRBD2	.	TRBV20-1	TRBJ2-1	CSAAGGSYNEQFF	TGCAGCGCTGCGGGGGGGTCCTACAATGAGCAGTTCTTC
.	.	TRBV7-3	TRBJ2-5	CASQPSGSSGETQYF	TGTGCCAGCCAACCCTCGGGATCGTCCGGCGAGACCCAGTACTTC
TRBD2	.	TRBV12-3/TRBV12-4	TRBJ2-5	CASSFGGLAGAETQYF	TGTGCCAGCAGTTTTGGGGGGCTAGCGGGGGCAGAGACCCAGTACTTC
.	few	TRBV7-2	TRBJ2-7	CASSLEASRYEQYF	TGTGCCAGCAGCTTAGAGGCAAGTCGCTACGAGCAGTACTTC
TRBD1	.	TRBV5-1	TRBJ1-6	CASSPRGTGSYNSPLHF	TGCGCCAGCAGCCCGAGAGGGACAGGGAGTTATAATTCACCCCTCCACTTT
.	.	TRBV7-9	TRBJ2-7	CAIEGGYEQYF	TGTGCTATCGAGGGGGGCTACGAGCAGTACTTC
TRBD2	.	TRBV6-5	TRBJ2-3	CASSYLTGTSGSTDTQYF	TGTGCCAGCAGTTACTTAACCGGGACTAGCGGTAGCACAGATACGCAGTATTTT
TRBD1	.	TRBV6-5	TRBJ1-2	CASSYGTANYGYTF	TGTGCCAGCAGTTACGGGACAGCTAACTATGGCTACACCTTC
TRBD2	few	TRBV29-1	TRBJ2-5	CSVGPASGGVVEETQYF	TGCAGCGTTGGCCCAGCTAGCGGGGGGGTAGTAGAAGAGACCCAGTACTTC